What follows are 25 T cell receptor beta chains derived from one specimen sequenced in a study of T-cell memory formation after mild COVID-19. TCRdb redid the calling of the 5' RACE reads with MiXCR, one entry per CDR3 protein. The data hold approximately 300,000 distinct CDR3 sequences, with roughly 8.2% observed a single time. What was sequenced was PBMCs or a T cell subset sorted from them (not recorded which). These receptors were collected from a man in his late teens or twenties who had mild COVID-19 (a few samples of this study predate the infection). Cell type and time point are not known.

The DNA for the CDR3 is TGTGCCAGCAGCTTAGGGACTAGCGTCGTCAATGAGCAGTTCTTC. Protein product: CASSLGTSVVNEQFF. J is TRBJ2-1 and V is TRBV7-9, with 9 bases fitting TRBD2. CDR1 is SEHNR, CDR2 FQNEAQ, per germline (reference sequence). The CDR3 spans 15 residues. V lost 1 base and J lost 6; bases outside the gene matches: 4.

DNA of the CDR3: TGCAGCGTCTGCGTGGAAATCGGCACAGATACGCAGTATTTT. This encodes CSVCVEIGTDTQYF. The chain links TRBV29-1 to TRBJ2-3; D gene unclear. CDR1 and CDR2 from the germline V gene are SQVTM and ANQGSEA. The CDR3 is 14 residues long. V lost 6 bases and J lost 1, with 14 bases in between.

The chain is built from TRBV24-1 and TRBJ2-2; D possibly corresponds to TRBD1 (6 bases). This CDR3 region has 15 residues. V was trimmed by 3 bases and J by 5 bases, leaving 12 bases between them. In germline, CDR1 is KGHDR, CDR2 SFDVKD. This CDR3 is CATSDPPTGTGELFF. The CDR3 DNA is TGTGCCACCAGTGATCCTCCTACAGGGACCGGGGAGCTGTTTTTT.

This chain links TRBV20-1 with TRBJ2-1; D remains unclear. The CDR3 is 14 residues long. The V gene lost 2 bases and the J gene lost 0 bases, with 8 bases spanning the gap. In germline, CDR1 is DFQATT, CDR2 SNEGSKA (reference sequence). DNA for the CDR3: TGCAGTGCTAGAATCGGCGGCTCCTACAATGAGCAGTTCTTC. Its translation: CSARIGGSYNEQFF.

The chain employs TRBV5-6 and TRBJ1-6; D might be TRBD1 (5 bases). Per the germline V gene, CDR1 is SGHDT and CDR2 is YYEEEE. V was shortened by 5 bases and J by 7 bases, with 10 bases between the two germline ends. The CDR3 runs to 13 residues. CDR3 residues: CASRPQGNSPLHF. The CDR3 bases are TGTGCCAGCAGACCCCAGGGAAATTCACCCCTCCACTTT.

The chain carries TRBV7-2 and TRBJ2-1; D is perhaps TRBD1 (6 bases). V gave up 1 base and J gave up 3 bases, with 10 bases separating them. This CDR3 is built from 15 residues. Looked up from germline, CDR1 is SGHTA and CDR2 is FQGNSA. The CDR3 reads CASSLVGTNYNEQFF. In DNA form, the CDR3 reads TGTGCCAGCAGCTTAGTTGGGACAAACTACAATGAGCAGTTCTTC.

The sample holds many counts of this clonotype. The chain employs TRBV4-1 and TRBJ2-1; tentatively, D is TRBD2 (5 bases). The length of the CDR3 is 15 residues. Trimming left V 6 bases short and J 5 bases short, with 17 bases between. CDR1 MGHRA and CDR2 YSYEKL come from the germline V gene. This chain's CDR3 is CASREILRTHNEQFF. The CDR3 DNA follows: TGCGCCAGCAGAGAAATCTTGCGGACTCACAATGAGCAGTTCTTC.

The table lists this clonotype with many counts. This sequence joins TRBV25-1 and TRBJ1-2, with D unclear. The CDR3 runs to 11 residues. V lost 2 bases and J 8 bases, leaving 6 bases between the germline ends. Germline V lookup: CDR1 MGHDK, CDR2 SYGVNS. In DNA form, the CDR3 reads TGTGCCAGCAGTGAACAAGGAGGCTACACCTTC. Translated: CASSEQGGYTF.

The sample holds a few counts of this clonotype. CDR3 in amino acids: CASSLRVRGSGYTF. CDR3 in DNA: TGTGCCAGCAGCCTAAGGGTCAGGGGGAGTGGCTACACCTTC. The chain links TRBV7-2 to TRBJ1-2; 7 bases agree with TRBD1. The CDR3 is 14 amino acids. The V and J ends lost 5 bases and 7 bases, in that order; junction bases with no gene match: 10. Looked up from germline, CDR1 is SGHTA and CDR2 is FQGNSA.

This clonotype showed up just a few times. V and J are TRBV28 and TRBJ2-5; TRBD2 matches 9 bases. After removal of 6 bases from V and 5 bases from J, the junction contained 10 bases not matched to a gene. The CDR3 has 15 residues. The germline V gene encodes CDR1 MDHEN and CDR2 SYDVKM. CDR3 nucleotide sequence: TGTGCCAGCAGGGTCTATGCGGGGGGGCCCGAGACCCAGTACTTC. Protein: CASRVYAGGPETQYF. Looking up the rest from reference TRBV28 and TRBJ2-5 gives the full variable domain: DVKVTQSSRYLVKRTGEKVFLECVQDMDHENMFWYRQDPGLGLRLIYFSYDVKMKEKGDIPEGYSVSREKKERFSLILESASTNQTSMYLCASRVYAGGPETQYFGPGTRLLVL.

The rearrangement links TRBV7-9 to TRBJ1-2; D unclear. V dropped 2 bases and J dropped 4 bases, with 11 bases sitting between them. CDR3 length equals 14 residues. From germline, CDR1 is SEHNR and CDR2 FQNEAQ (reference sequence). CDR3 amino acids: CASSLLDGPYGYTF. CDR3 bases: TGTGCCAGCAGCTTACTGGACGGACCCTATGGCTACACCTTC. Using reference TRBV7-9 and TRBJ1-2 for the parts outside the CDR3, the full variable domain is DTGVSQNPRHKITKRGQNVTFRCDPISEHNRLYWYRQTLGQGPEFLTYFQNEAQLEKSRLLSDRFSAERPKGSFSTLEIQRTEQGDSAMYLCASSLLDGPYGYTFGSGTRLTVV.

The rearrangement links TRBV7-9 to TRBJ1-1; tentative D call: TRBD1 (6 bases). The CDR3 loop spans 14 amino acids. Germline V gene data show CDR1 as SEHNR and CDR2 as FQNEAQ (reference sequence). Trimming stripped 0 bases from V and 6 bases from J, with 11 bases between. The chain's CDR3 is CASSLAGHQPEAFF. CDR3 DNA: TGTGCCAGCAGCTTAGCGGGACACCAGCCTGAAGCTTTCTTT.

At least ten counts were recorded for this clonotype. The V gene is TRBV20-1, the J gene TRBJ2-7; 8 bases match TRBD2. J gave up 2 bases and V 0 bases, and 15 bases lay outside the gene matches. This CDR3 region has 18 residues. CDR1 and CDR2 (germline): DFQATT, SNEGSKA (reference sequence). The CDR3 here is CSARDASGGRRSAYEQYV. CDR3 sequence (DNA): TGCAGTGCTAGAGATGCCAGCGGGGGTCGAAGGAGCGCCTACGAGCAGTACGTC.

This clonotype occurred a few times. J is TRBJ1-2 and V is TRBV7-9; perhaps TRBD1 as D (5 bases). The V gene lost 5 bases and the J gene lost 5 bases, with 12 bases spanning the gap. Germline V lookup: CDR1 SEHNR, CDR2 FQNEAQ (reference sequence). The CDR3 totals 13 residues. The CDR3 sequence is CASSQNTGYGYTF. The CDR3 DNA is TGTGCCAGCAGCCAAAACACAGGATATGGCTACACCTTC.

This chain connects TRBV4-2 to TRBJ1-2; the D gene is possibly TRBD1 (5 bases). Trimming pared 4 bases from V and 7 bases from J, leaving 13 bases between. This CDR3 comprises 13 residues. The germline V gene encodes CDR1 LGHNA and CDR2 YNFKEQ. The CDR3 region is CASSRGRVVGYTF. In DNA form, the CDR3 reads TGTGCCAGCAGCCGCGGCAGGGTCGTTGGCTACACCTTC.

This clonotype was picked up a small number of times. In nucleotides, the CDR3 is TGTGCCAGCAGCTTAGGAGGGGGACAGATTCTGAATCAGCCCCAGCATTTT. Translated, it gives CASSLGGGQILNQPQHF. The V gene is TRBV7-9, the J gene TRBJ1-5, with 7 bases matching TRBD1. The trim removed 1 base at V and 4 bases at J, leaving 10 bases unmatched. The CDR3 runs to 17 residues. The germline V gene encodes CDR1 SEHNR and CDR2 FQNEAQ (reference sequence). The whole variable domain, filled in from reference TRBV7-9 and TRBJ1-5, reads DTGVSQNPRHKITKRGQNVTFRCDPISEHNRLYWYRQTLGQGPEFLTYFQNEAQLEKSRLLSDRFSAERPKGSFSTLEIQRTEQGDSAMYLCASSLGGGQILNQPQHFGDGTRLSIL.

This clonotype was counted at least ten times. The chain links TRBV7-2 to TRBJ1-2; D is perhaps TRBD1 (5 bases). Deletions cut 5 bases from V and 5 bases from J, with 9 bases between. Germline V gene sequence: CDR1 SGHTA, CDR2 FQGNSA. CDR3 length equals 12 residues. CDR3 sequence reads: CASSQQEYGYTF. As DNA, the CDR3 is TGTGCCAGCAGCCAACAGGAATATGGCTACACCTTC.

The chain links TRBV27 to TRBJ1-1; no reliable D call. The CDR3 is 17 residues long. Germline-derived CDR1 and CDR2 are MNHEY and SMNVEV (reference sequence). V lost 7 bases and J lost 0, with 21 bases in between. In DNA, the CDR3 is TGTGCCAGCATTCGGGGTTATACGGGTACAATGAACACTGAAGCTTTCTTT. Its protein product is CASIRGYTGTMNTEAFF.

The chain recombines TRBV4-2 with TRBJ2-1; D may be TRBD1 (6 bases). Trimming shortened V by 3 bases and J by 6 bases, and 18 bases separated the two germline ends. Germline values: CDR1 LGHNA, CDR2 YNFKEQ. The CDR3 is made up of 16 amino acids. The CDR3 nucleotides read TGTGCCAGCAGCCAGGAACACAGGGCGGTGGGCAATGAGCAGTTCTTC. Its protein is CASSQEHRAVGNEQFF.

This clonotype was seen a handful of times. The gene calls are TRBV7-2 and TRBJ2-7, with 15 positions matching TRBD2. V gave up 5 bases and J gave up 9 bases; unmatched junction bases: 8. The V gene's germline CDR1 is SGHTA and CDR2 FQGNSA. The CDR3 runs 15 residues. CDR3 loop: CASSPDGLAGGRQYF. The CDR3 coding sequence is TGTGCCAGCAGCCCCGATGGACTAGCGGGGGGGAGGCAGTACTTC.

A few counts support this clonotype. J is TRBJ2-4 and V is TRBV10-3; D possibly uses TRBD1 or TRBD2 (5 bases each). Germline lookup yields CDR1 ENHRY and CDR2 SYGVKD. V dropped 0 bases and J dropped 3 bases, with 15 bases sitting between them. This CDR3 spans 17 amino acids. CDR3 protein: CAISESWQGVGKNIQYF. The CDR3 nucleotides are TGTGCCATCAGTGAGTCCTGGCAGGGAGTGGGCAAAAACATTCAGTACTTC.

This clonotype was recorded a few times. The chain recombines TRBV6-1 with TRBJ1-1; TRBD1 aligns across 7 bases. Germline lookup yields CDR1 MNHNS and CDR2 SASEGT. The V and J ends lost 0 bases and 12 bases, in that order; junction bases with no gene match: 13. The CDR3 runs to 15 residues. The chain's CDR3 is CASSEAWEGARLTFF. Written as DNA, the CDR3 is TGTGCCAGCAGTGAAGCGTGGGAGGGGGCACGTTTAACTTTCTTT.

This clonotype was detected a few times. The CDR3 DNA sequence: TGTGCCAGCAGTTACCGGGCCAGTTCCTACGAGCAGTACGTC. The encoded protein is CASSYRASSYEQYV. V is TRBV6-5 and J is TRBJ2-7; no firm D call. The CDR3 runs to 14 residues. V was clipped by 2 bases and J by 1 base, with 9 bases between them. Germline lookup yields CDR1 MNHEY and CDR2 SVGAGI.

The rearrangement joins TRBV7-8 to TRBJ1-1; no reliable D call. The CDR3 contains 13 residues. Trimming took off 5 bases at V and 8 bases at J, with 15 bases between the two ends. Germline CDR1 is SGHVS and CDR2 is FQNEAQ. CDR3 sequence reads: CASSQEAVTEAFF. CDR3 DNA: TGTGCCAGCAGCCAAGAGGCTGTAACCGAAGCTTTCTTT.

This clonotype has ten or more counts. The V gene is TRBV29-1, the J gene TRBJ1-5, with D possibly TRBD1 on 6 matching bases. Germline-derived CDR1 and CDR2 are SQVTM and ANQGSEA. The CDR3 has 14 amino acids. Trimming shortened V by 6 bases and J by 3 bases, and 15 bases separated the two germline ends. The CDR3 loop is CSVAPGGLNQPQHF. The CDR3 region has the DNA TGCAGCGTGGCCCCCGGGGGCCTCAATCAGCCCCAGCATTTT.